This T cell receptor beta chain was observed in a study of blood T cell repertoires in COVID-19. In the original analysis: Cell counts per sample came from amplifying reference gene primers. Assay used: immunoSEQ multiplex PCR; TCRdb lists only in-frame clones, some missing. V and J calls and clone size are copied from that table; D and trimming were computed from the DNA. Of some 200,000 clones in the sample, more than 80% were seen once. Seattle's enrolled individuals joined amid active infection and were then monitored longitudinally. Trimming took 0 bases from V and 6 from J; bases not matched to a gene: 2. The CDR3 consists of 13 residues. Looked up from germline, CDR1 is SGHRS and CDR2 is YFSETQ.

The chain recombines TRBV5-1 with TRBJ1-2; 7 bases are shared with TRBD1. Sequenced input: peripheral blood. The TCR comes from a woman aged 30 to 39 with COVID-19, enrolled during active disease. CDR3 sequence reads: CASSLVGTDGYTF. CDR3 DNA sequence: TGCGCCAGCAGCTTGGTAGGGACAGATGGCTACACCTTC.